This T cell receptor beta chain was identified during a study of T cells in Graves' hyperthyroidism and ophthalmopathy. Study conclusions and caveats: Clonotypes that were expanded in thyroid above 0.001 mostly appeared in blood too.

Diagnoses were established using clinical symptoms, serum thyroxine and TRAb, thyroid ultrasound and orbital computed tomography. Germline CDR1 and CDR2: GTSNPN and SVGIG (reference sequence). With V trimmed by 3 bases and J by 2 bases, 4 bases remained unmatched. The CDR3 extends over 13 amino acids. The source material, RNA transcripts, was used to amplify TCR beta CDR3 regions. The study used the HTBI primer set for a first-round RT-PCR of the TCR CDR3. TCRdb re-derived calls from the multiplex PCR reads in MiXCR, one entry per CDR3 protein. The sample includes roughly 360,000 distinct CDR3 sequences, roughly 12% of them seen just once. This clonotype was seen ten or more times. Its antigen is unknown.

This TCR was sampled from a man aged 25 to 40 with Graves' hyperthyroidism that later progressed to Graves' ophthalmopathy. The sample comprised blood. The chain couples TRBV30 to TRBJ2-7, with 7 nucleotides matching TRBD1. The CDR3 spells CAWRRDSPYEQYF. The CDR3 nucleotides read TGTGCCTGGAGACGGGACAGTCCCTACGAGCAGTACTTC.